These T cell receptor beta chains were read from a single sample in a study of shared clonotypes between healthy human individuals. Sequenced by immunoSEQ multiplex PCR; TCRdb stores in-frame clones only, minus some. The table lists roughly 2.5 million clones, roughly nine tenths of them singletons, with 0.14% in the top ten. The material sequenced was naive CD4+ T cells sorted from blood. The receptors originated from a man aged 18 to 30 in good health. Each CDR3 is given with its conserved first and last residue. The order of the fields is clone size, D gene, J gene, V gene, CDR3 protein, CDR3 DNA. The D gene is left open where the match is weak. A row's size may be missing; if present it is once, few, many or a size class.

>.|.|TRBJ2-7|TRBV15
CATSIHLTGAYEQYF
TGTGCCACCAGCATCCACCTGACAGGAGCCTACGAGCAGTACTTC
>.|TRBD2|TRBJ2-3|TRBV19
CASSLGLAADTQYF
TGTGCCAGTAGTCTTGGACTAGCCGCAGATACGCAGTATTTT
>few|.|TRBJ1-1|TRBV28
CAISLPGNTEAFF
TGTGCCATCTCGCTGCCCGGGAACACTGAAGCTTTCTTT
>.|.|TRBJ2-5|TRBV5-1
CASSSTVAQETQYF
TGCGCCAGCAGTTCGACAGTGGCCCAAGAGACCCAGTACTTC
>.|.|TRBJ2-2|TRBV27
CASSLSRSKNTGELFF
TGTGCCAGCAGTTTATCCCGGAGTAAGAACACCGGGGAGCTGTTTTTT
>.|TRBD1|TRBJ2-2|TRBV2
CASSPRTGTNTGELFF
TGTGCCAGCAGTCCTAGGACAGGGACAAACACCGGGGAGCTGTTTTTT
>.|TRBD2|TRBJ2-1|TRBV7-8
CASSQPGTSGYNEQFF
TGTGCCAGCAGCCAGCCCGGGACTAGCGGCTACAATGAGCAGTTCTTC
>.|TRBD1|TRBJ2-7|TRBV11-2
CASSSRTGYEQYF
TGTGCCAGCAGCTCCCGGACAGGCTACGAGCAGTACTTC
>once|TRBD1|TRBJ2-7|TRBV28
CASSRQGSSYEQYF
TGTGCCAGCAGTCGACAGGGAAGCTCCTACGAGCAGTACTTC
>.|.|TRBJ1-2|TRBV7-9
CASSFTGKEGYTF
TGTGCCAGCAGCTTTACAGGGAAGGAGGGCTACACCTTC
>few|.|TRBJ2-2|TRBV5-1
CASSLVLAGELFF
TGCGCCAGCAGCTTGGTGTTAGCCGGGGAGCTGTTTTTT
>.|.|TRBJ1-4|TRBV30
CAWSVYLSTNEKLFF
TGTGCCTGGAGTGTTTACCTCTCAACTAATGAAAAACTGTTTTTT
>.|.|TRBJ1-1|TRBV30
CAWRRGSSNTEAFF
TGTGCCTGGAGAAGGGGTTCGTCGAACACTGAAGCTTTCTTT
>.|.|TRBJ1-1|TRBV2
CASSVAAEAFF
TGTGCCAGCAGTGTGGCAGCTGAAGCTTTCTTT
>.|.|TRBJ2-2|TRBV28
CASQRIFFGELFF
TGTGCCAGCCAGAGGATTTTTTTCGGGGAGCTGTTTTTT
>.|.|TRBJ2-3|TRBV15
CATSRGGVESTDTQYF
TGTGCCACCAGCAGAGGTGGGGTCGAAAGCACAGATACGCAGTATTTT
>.|.|TRBJ2-2|TRBV5-1
CASSRGSWNTGELFF
TGCGCCAGCAGTCGCGGGTCGTGGAACACCGGGGAGCTGTTTTTT
>.|.|TRBJ2-5|TRBV5-8
CASSLGPRVTQYF
TGTGCCAGCAGCTTGGGACCGAGGGTGACCCAGTACTTC
>few|.|TRBJ1-5|TRBV2
CASSEDMGQPQHF
TGTGCCAGCAGTGAAGACATGGGTCAGCCCCAGCATTTT
>.|.|TRBJ2-7|TRBV7-9
CASSLGLHEQYF
TGTGCCAGCAGCTTGGGACTTCACGAGCAGTACTTC
>.|.|TRBJ1-4|TRBV20-1
CSASIGEKLFF
TGCAGTGCTAGTATCGGGGAAAAACTGTTTTTT
>.|.|TRBJ2-7|TRBV18
CASSPRVSSYEQYF
TGTGCCAGCTCACCAAGAGTCAGTTCCTACGAGCAGTACTTC